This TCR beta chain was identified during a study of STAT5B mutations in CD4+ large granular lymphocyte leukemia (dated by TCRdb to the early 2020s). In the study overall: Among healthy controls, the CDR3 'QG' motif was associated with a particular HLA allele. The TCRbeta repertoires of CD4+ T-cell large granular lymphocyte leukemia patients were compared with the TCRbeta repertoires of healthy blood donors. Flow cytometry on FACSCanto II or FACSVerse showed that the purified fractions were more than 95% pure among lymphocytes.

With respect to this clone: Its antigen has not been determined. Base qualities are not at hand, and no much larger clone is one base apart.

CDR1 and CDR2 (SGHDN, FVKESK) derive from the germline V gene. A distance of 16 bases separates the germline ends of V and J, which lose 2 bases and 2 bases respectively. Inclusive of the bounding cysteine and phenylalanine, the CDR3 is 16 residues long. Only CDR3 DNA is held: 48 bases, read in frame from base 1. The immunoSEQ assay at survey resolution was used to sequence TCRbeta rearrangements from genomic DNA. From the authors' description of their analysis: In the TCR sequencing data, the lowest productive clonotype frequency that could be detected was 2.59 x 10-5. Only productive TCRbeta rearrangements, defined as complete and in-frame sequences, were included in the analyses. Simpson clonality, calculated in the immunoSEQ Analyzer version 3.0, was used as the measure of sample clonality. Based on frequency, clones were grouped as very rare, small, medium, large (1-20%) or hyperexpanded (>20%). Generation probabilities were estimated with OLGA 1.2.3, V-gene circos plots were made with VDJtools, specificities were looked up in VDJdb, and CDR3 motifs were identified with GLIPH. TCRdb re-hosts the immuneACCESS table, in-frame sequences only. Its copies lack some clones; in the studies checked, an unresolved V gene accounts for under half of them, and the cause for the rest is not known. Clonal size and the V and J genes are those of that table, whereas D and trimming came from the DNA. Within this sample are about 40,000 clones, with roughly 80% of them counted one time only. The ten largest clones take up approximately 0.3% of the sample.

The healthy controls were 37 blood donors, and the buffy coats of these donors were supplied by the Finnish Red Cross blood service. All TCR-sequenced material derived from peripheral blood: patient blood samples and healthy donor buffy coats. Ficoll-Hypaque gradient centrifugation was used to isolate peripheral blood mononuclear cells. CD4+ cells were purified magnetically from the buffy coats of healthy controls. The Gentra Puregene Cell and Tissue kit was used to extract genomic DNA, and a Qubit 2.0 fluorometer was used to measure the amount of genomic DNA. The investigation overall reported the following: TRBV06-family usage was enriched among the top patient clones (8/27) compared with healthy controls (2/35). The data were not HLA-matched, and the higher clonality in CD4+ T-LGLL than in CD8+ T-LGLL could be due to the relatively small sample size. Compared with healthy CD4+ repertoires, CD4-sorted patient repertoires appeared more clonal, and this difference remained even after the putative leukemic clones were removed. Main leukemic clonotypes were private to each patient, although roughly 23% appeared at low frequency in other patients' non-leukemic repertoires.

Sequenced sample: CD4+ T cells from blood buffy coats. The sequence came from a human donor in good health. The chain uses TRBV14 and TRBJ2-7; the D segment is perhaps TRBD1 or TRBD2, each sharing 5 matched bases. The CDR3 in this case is CASSQQGRGFTYEQYF. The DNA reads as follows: TGTGCCAGCAGCCAACAGGGTCGGGGCTTTACCTACGAGCAGTACTTC.